The sequence of this TCR beta chain was determined in a study of shared clonotypes between healthy human individuals. Cells designated naive CD8 were CD45RO-negative and were positively selected for CCR7, with terminally differentiated effector memory CD45RA+ cells excluded. Assay: immunoSEQ multiplex PCR; the TCRdb copy retains only in-frame clones and omits some. The profile shows about 580,000 clones, more than 95% of them singletons. Note on this clone: At the DNA level, this CDR3 is encoded by other sequences in the same sample as well.

The clonotype was recovered from a man younger than 40 in good health. What was sequenced was naive CD8+ T cells sorted from blood.

For the CDR3, the DNA is TGTGCCAGCAGCTTAACAGGGCGTAGCTCCTACGAGCAGTACTTC. Its protein is CASSLTGRSSYEQYF. The rearrangement links TRBV11-2 to TRBJ2-7; D is possibly TRBD1 (6 bases). The V gene lost 2 bases and the J gene lost 0 bases, with 11 bases spanning the gap. There are 15 residues in the CDR3. The germline gives CDR1 SGHAT, CDR2 FQNNGV.